This T cell receptor (beta chain) comes out of a study of cytomegalovirus exposure and HLA in healthy donors. On this clone: The antigen is undetermined.

Only in-frame clones appear in the TCRdb table, and some are missing; sequencing was by immunoSEQ multiplex PCR. The sample includes under 200,000 clones, about 81% of them seen just once. Points from the study as a whole: The study found most TCR sequences rare, yet found some public TCRs in many donors. As was reported, the classifier diagnosed cytomegalovirus status with high specificity and sensitivity.

The CDR3 is made up of 13 amino acids. CDR1 SEHNR and CDR2 FQNEAQ come from the germline V gene (reference sequence). The germline V and J ends were trimmed by 3 bases and 6 bases, with 10 bases remaining between them. The J gene is TRBJ2-3, the V gene TRBV7-9; the D gene is possibly TRBD1 (5 bases). The sequence was obtained from a woman aged 30 to 39 in good health and CMV-seronegative. What was sequenced was PBMCs. This chain's CDR3 is CASSFPGFDTQYF. The CDR3 nucleotides read TGTGCCAGCAGCTTCCCAGGGTTCGATACGCAGTATTTT. Full variable domain (missing parts from reference TRBV7-9 and TRBJ2-3): DTGVSQNPRHKITKRGQNVTFRCDPISEHNRLYWYRQTLGQGPEFLTYFQNEAQLEKSRLLSDRFSAERPKGSFSTLEIQRTEQGDSAMYLCASSFPGFDTQYFGPGTRLTVL.